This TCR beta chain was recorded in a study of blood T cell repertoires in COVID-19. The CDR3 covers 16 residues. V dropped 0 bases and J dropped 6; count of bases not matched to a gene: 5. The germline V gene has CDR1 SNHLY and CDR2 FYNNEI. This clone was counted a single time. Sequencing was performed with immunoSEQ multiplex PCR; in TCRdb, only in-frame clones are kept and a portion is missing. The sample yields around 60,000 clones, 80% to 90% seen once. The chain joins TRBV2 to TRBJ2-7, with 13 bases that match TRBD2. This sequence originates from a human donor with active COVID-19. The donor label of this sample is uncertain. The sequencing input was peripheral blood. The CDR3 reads CASSEALRLAGGEQYF. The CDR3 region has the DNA TGTGCCAGCAGTGAAGCGCTTCGACTAGCGGGAGGCGAGCAGTACTTC.